A single T cell receptor (beta chain) is shown here with its context. The data belong to a study of blood T cell repertoires in COVID-19. Study summary: PBMCs, B-cell-depleted T cells, or T cells were the source of the cDNA or gDNA that made up the material.

CDR1 and CDR2 (germline): SGHNT, YYREEE (reference sequence). Trimming left V 2 bases short and J 5 bases short, with 19 bases between. This CDR3 has 16 amino acids. Repertoires were generated with immunoSEQ multiplex PCR, while TCRdb's copy carries only in-frame clones and drops some. The sample has some 350,000 clones, around 80% seen once; the top ten hold approximately 3.1%. The clonotype comes from a young man with active or convalescent COVID-19. The chain combines TRBV5-4 with TRBJ1-2, with D perhaps matching TRBD1 (6 bases). The sample consisted of peripheral blood. The CDR3 sequence: CASSFRHMGHRYGYTF. The DNA of the CDR3 is TGTGCCAGCAGCTTCCGACATATGGGACACAGATATGGCTACACCTTC.